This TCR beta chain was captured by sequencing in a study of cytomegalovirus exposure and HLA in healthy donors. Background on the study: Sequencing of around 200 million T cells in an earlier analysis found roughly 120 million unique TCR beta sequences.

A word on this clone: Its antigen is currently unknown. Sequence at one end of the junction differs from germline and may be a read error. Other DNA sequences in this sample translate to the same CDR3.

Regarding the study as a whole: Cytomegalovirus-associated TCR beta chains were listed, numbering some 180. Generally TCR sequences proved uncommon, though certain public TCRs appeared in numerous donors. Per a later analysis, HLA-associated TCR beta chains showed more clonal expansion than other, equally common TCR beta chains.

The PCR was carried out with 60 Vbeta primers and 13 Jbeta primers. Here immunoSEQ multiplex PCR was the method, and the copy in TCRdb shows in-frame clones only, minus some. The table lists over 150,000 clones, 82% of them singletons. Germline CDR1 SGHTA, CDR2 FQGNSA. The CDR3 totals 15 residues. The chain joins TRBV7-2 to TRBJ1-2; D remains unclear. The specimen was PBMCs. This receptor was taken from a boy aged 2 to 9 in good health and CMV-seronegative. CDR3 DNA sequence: TGCGCCAGCAGCTTAGCGGCCAGGTATAGCTATGGCTACACCTTC. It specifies CASSLAARYSYGYTF.